These T cell receptor beta chains were read from a single sample in a study of CD8 T cells in Susac syndrome. A single record per CDR3 protein comes from TCRdb applying MiXCR to the immunoSEQ multiplex PCR reads. The table shows fewer than 300,000 distinct CDR3 sequences, with around 83% occurring only once. The specimen sequenced was CD8+ T cells from PBMCs. Every receptor here comes from a human donor with multiple sclerosis. The CDR3 runs from the conserved cysteine through the conserved F or W. The D gene is left open where the match is weak. Clone size is shown for a subset of rows, as once, few, many or a class of expanded clone.

v_call	d_call	clone_size	j_call	cdr3_aa	cdr3_nt
TRBV2	.	.	TRBJ2-3	CASSESASLTDTQYF	TGTGCCAGCAGTGAATCTGCCAGCCTCACAGATACGCAGTATTTT
TRBV2	.	.	TRBJ1-2	CASRDQYYGYTF	TGTGCCAGCAGGGACCAATACTATGGCTACACCTTC
TRBV5-4	.	once	TRBJ2-7	CASSSTSSREQYF	TGTGCCAGCAGCTCGACTAGTTCACGCGAGCAGTACTTC
TRBV11-3	TRBD1	.	TRBJ2-7	CARSTQRDRSTYEQYF	TGTGCCAGATCAACACAAAGGGACAGGAGCACCTACGAGCAGTACTTC
TRBV6-1	.	.	TRBJ1-2	CASSHREPAGGGDYYGYTF	TGTGCCAGCAGCCACCGAGAGCCGGCAGGTGGTGGGGACTACTATGGCTACACCTTC
TRBV10-3	.	.	TRBJ1-2	CATPRMGDPEDGYTF	TGTGCCACACCCCGGATGGGGGATCCAGAGGATGGCTACACCTTC
TRBV28	.	.	TRBJ2-7	CASSFVPSGFREQYF	TGTGCCAGCAGTTTCGTCCCGTCCGGGTTCCGCGAGCAGTACTTC
TRBV27	.	.	TRBJ1-4	CASLKQGEGKLFF	TGTGCCAGCCTAAAACAGGGCGAAGGCAAACTGTTTTTT
TRBV9	.	.	TRBJ1-1	CASSPRTTEAFF	TGTGCCAGCAGCCCCCGAACCACTGAAGCTTTCTTT
TRBV30	TRBD2	.	TRBJ2-1	CAWASGRGSNYNEQFF	TGTGCCTGGGCAAGCGGGAGAGGGTCGAACTACAATGAGCAGTTCTTC
TRBV29-1	.	once	TRBJ2-7	CSVVGRKTTYEQYF	TGCAGCGTTGTGGGCCGGAAGACAACCTACGAGCAGTACTTC
TRBV5-8	TRBD2	once	TRBJ2-7	CASSLISGTYEQYF	TGTGCCAGCAGCTTGATTAGCGGGACCTACGAGCAGTACTTC
TRBV7-9	TRBD1	.	TRBJ1-1	CASSLGTGTTEAFF	TGTGCCAGCAGCTTAGGGACAGGGACCACTGAAGCTTTCTTT
TRBV27	.	.	TRBJ2-4	CASRLANIQYF	TGTGCCAGCAGACTAGCAAACATTCAGTACTTC
TRBV7-9	TRBD1	.	TRBJ2-3	CASSTLGQGTDTQYF	TGTGCCAGCAGCACCCTCGGACAGGGAACAGATACGCAGTATTTT
TRBV19	TRBD2	once	TRBJ2-2	CASSPSGLAEETGELFF	TGTGCCAGTAGTCCGTCGGGACTAGCGGAAGAGACCGGGGAGCTGTTTTTT